The 32 T cell receptor beta chains below come from one sample, sequenced in a study of OX40 agonist ivuxolimab in advanced cancers. Clones were sequenced by immunoSEQ multiplex PCR, and TCRdb holds only the in-frame ones, with some missing. The sample shows 60,000 to 65,000 clones, about 89% of them seen only once. This specimen was CD4+ or CD8+ T cells sorted from blood, taken in a trial of the OX40 agonist ivuxolimab. Source of these receptors: an adult with an advanced solid tumor such as melanoma, head and neck, liver or kidney cancer.

The CDR3 sequence is CASSYSKGRGTYEQYF. CDR3 in DNA: TGTGCCAGCAGTTACTCGAAGGGCCGCGGGACCTACGAGCAGTACTTC. This chain uses TRBV6-5 with TRBJ2-7; the D gene is possibly TRBD2 (6 bases). V lost 0 bases, J lost 2 bases, and 14 bases lay in between. The CDR3 loop spans 16 amino acids. Germline V lookup: CDR1 MNHEY, CDR2 SVGAGI.

The chain employs TRBV5-6 and TRBJ1-3, with unresolved D. There are 16 residues in the CDR3. Germline lookup yields CDR1 SGHDT and CDR2 YYEEEE. Trimming took 0 bases from V and 2 from J, leaving 12 bases between them. The CDR3 bases are TGTGCCAGCAGCTTGGGGGGTTCGGGCGCTGGAAACACCATATATTTT. Amino acid sequence: CASSLGGSGAGNTIYF.

The gene calls are TRBV14 and TRBJ2-7, with 11 bases aligning to TRBD1. CDR1 is SGHDN and CDR2 is FVKESK in the germline V gene. This CDR3 is 15 amino acids long. Trimming removed 5 bases from V and 7 bases from J; junction bases left unmatched: 10. CDR3 loop: CASSARDRGMKEQYF. Written as DNA, the CDR3 is TGTGCCAGCAGCGCGCGGGACAGGGGGATGAAGGAGCAGTACTTC.

The rearrangement uses TRBV7-9 and TRBJ1-4, with 8 positions matching TRBD1. The CDR3 is 14 residues long. After removal of 3 bases from V and 4 bases from J, the junction contained 1 base not matched to a gene. Germline CDR1 is SEHNR and CDR2 is FQNEAQ (reference sequence). Here the CDR3 reads CASSLTGDNEKLFF. The CDR3 coding sequence is TGTGCCAGCAGCTTGACAGGGGATAATGAAAAACTGTTTTTT.

The CDR3 coding sequence is TGTGCCAGCACCTTGGCCAGGGACAGGGACTATGGCTACACCTTC. Protein: CASTLARDRDYGYTF. The chain employs TRBV6-1 and TRBJ1-2; 9 nucleotides match TRBD1. The CDR3 loop spans 15 amino acids. Trimming cost V 7 bases and J 3 bases; bases outside gene matches: 9. Germline V gene lookup returns CDR1 MNHNS and CDR2 SASEGT.

The V call is TRBV2, the J call TRBJ2-5, with TRBD2 identical over 7 bases. The V segment lost 5 bases and the J segment 2 bases; nucleotides outside the gene matches: 8. Per the germline V gene, CDR1 is SNHLY and CDR2 is FYNNEI. This CDR3 contains 15 residues. The CDR3 nucleotides are TGTGCCAGCAGTTGGGGAGCGGGAAGGCAAGAGACCCAGTACTTC. Encoded protein: CASSWGAGRQETQYF.

V usage is TRBV9 and J usage is TRBJ2-7, with TRBD1 matching over 7 bases. Trimming removed 3 bases from V and 0 bases from J; junction bases left unmatched: 3. Germline CDR1 and CDR2: SGDLS and YYNGEE. The CDR3 spans 14 residues. In nucleotides, the CDR3 is TGTGCCAGCAGCGAGGGGGCCAGCTCCTACGAGCAGTACTTC. Translating gives CASSEGASSYEQYF.

This clone occurred once. The chain links TRBV5-1 to TRBJ1-1, with 7 nucleotides matching TRBD1. V was clipped by 4 bases and J by 0 bases; unmatched bases: 6. The CDR3 runs 15 residues. Per germline, CDR1 SGHRS and CDR2 YFSETQ. The CDR3 DNA reads as TGCGCCAGCAGCCAAACGGGACAGATGAACACTGAAGCTTTCTTT. Protein: CASSQTGQMNTEAFF.

The gene calls are TRBV10-3 and TRBJ1-2, with a weak D call TRBD1 (5 bases). Germline loops: CDR1 ENHRY, CDR2 SYGVKD. The CDR3 runs to 13 residues. V gave up 5 bases and J gave up 1 base, with 8 bases separating them. This CDR3 is CAISQGGNYGYTF. CDR3 coding DNA: TGTGCCATCAGTCAGGGAGGTAACTATGGCTACACCTTC.

The rearrangement links TRBV30 to TRBJ2-7, with 8 bases fitting TRBD2. Germline CDR1 is GTSNPN and CDR2 is SVGIG (reference sequence). The length of the CDR3 is 13 residues. J lost 3 bases, V lost 8 bases, and 9 bases had no gene match. CDR3 protein: CAGKREWGYEQYF. The CDR3 DNA sequence: TGTGCCGGAAAGCGGGAGTGGGGCTACGAGCAGTACTTC.

In this sample, this clone turned up once. V gene TRBV7-8 combines with J gene TRBJ2-7; D is uncertain. Germline CDR1 is SGHVS and CDR2 is FQNEAQ. The CDR3 extends over 11 amino acids. The V end lost 5 bases, the J end lost 5 bases, and 7 bases lay between the germline ends. In DNA form, the CDR3 reads TGTGCCAGCAGCCTTACAGACGAGCAGTACTTC. It specifies CASSLTDEQYF.

V is TRBV6-6 and J is TRBJ2-5; no clear D. This CDR3 is built from 11 residues. V was trimmed by 7 bases and J by 2 bases, leaving 5 bases between them. Per the germline V gene, CDR1 is MNHNY and CDR2 is SVGAGI (reference sequence). The CDR3 is CASTGQETQYF. The CDR3 bases are TGTGCCAGCACTGGTCAAGAGACCCAGTACTTC.

The rearrangement joins TRBV11-1 to TRBJ2-4; D is unresolved. Trimming took off 1 base at V and 6 bases at J, with 10 bases between the two ends. Germline CDR1 reads SGHAT; CDR2 reads FQDESV (reference sequence). This CDR3 comprises 14 residues. The CDR3 DNA follows: TGTGCCAGCAGCTTAGGGTCTGGCGTAAACATTCAGTACTTC. Amino acids: CASSLGSGVNIQYF.

This sequence joins TRBV6-6 and TRBJ2-2, with unresolved D. Germline V CDR1 and CDR2: MNHNY, SVGAGI (reference sequence). Trimming pared 8 bases from V and 5 bases from J, leaving 6 bases between. The CDR3 consists of 11 residues. The CDR3 DNA reads as TGTGCCAGCCTAATAACCGGGGAGCTGTTTTTT. Encoded protein: CASLITGELFF.

The rearrangement joins TRBV6-6 to TRBJ2-7; D uncertain. Germline CDR1 is MNHNY and CDR2 is SVGAGI (reference sequence). The CDR3 has 13 residues. The V end was cut by 2 bases, the J end by 3 bases, with 8 bases between. The CDR3: CASSYGPGYEQYF. In DNA form, the CDR3 reads TGTGCCAGCAGTTACGGGCCGGGCTACGAGCAGTACTTC.

The J gene is TRBJ2-7, the V gene TRBV28, with 8 positions matching TRBD1. The germline CDR1 and CDR2 sequences are MDHEN and SYDVKM. Trimming at V came to 3 bases and at J to 5 bases, leaving 9 bases not matched to a gene. This CDR3 has 15 residues. The CDR3 loop is CASSFLQGVGNEQYF. For the CDR3, the DNA is TGTGCCAGCAGTTTCCTACAGGGGGTGGGTAACGAGCAGTACTTC.

The chain combines TRBV6-1 with TRBJ2-1; 9 bases align to TRBD2. CDR1 is MNHNS, CDR2 SASEGT, per germline. The CDR3 is 13 amino acids. V lost 6 bases to trimming and J lost 8 bases; unmatched junction nucleotides: 5. The CDR3 DNA follows: TGTGCCAGCAGAGCTAGCGGGATCGATGAGCAGTTCTTC. Its protein is CASRASGIDEQFF.

The genes are TRBV30 and TRBJ2-3; 7 nucleotides line up with TRBD1. The CDR3 extends over 15 amino acids. Germline V CDR1 and CDR2: GTSNPN, SVGIG (reference sequence). After removal of 5 bases from V and 0 bases from J, the junction contained 8 bases not matched to a gene. The CDR3 reads CAWDRGQISTDTQYF. The CDR3 DNA sequence: TGTGCCTGGGACCGGGGACAGATAAGCACAGATACGCAGTATTTT.

This clone was recorded only once. J is TRBJ2-5 and V is TRBV6-6, with TRBD2 identical over 9 bases. Trimming at V came to 2 bases and at J to 5 bases, leaving 3 bases not matched to a gene. The CDR3 extends over 14 amino acids. Germline values: CDR1 MNHNY, CDR2 SVGAGI (reference sequence). The CDR3, as DNA: TGTGCCAGCAGTTACCTCGCGGGGGGGGAGACCCAGTACTTC. Encoded protein: CASSYLAGGETQYF.

The CDR3 spells CASSSRRGLENEQFF. Here the CDR3 DNA reads TGTGCCAGCAGCTCCAGGAGGGGGCTAGAAAATGAGCAGTTCTTC. V is TRBV7-2 and J is TRBJ2-1; TRBD1 might be the D (7 bases). Between the trimmed V and J ends, which lost 4 bases and 7 bases, there was a span of 17 bases. Germline assignment: CDR1 SGHTA and CDR2 FQGNSA. CDR3 length: 15 residues.

The V gene is TRBV5-1, the J gene TRBJ1-4, with D uncertain. Germline V gene lookup returns CDR1 SGHRS and CDR2 YFSETQ. The V end lost 0 bases, the J end lost 8 bases, and 14 bases lay between the germline ends. The CDR3 length is 15 residues. CDR3 region: CASSLGTAFPEKLFF. CDR3 nucleotides: TGCGCCAGCAGCTTGGGTACCGCTTTTCCGGAAAAACTGTTTTTT.

The rearrangement joins TRBV5-4 to TRBJ1-2, with a tentative D call TRBD1 (5 bases). Germline values: CDR1 SGHNT, CDR2 YYREEE (reference sequence). The CDR3 length is 15 residues. With 5 bases removed from V and 4 bases from J, the gap between germline ends came to 18 bases. CDR3 sequence: CASSFGRGTGYGYTF. In DNA, the CDR3 is TGTGCCAGCAGTTTCGGGCGGGGGACGGGCTATGGCTACACCTTC.

The chain recombines TRBV27 with TRBJ1-1; D unresolved. Trimming took off 1 base at V and 1 base at J, with 13 bases between the two ends. The CDR3 has 16 residues. Germline-derived CDR1 and CDR2 are MNHEY and SMNVEV (reference sequence). The CDR3 here is CASSLFSAQPNTEAFF. CDR3 coding DNA: TGTGCCAGCAGTTTATTCTCTGCACAGCCGAACACTGAAGCTTTCTTT.

V and J are TRBV19 and TRBJ2-1; D gene uncertain. The CDR3 runs to 15 residues. CDR1 is LNHDA, CDR2 SQIVND, per germline (reference sequence). V shed 4 bases and J shed 6 bases, with 16 bases lying between them. CDR3 sequence: CASSSQVKTFNEQFF. The CDR3 nucleotides are TGTGCCAGTAGTAGCCAGGTCAAAACCTTCAATGAGCAGTTCTTC.

This clone was counted a few times. The rearrangement uses TRBV29-1 and TRBJ2-5; D is perhaps TRBD1 (5 bases). Germline-derived CDR1 and CDR2 are SQVTM and ANQGSEA. Trimming stripped 6 bases from V and 5 bases from J, with 13 bases between. This CDR3 is 12 amino acids long. The CDR3, as DNA: TGCAGCGTCAGGGCTAGTGCGGAGACCCAGTACTTC. It translates to CSVRASAETQYF.

This clone was detected a few times. The V call is TRBV7-3, the J call TRBJ1-1, with D perhaps TRBD1 (6 bases). V was pared by 2 bases and J by 3 bases, with 13 bases between. CDR1 is SGHTA, CDR2 FQGTGA, per germline. The CDR3 contains 15 residues. The CDR3 reads CASSLGLGGYTEAFF. CDR3 sequence (DNA): TGTGCCAGCAGCTTAGGGCTCGGGGGCTACACTGAAGCTTTCTTT.

The chain recombines TRBV2 with TRBJ1-3; TRBD1 might be the D (5 bases). The CDR3 has 14 amino acids. V gave up 4 bases and J gave up 4 bases, with 11 bases separating them. The germline V gene encodes CDR1 SNHLY and CDR2 FYNNEI. CDR3 in amino acids: CASSVQGSGNTIYF. The CDR3 DNA is TGTGCCAGCAGTGTTCAGGGTTCAGGAAACACCATATATTTT.

The count of this clone is one. The chain joins TRBV4-1 to TRBJ1-1; a possible D gene is TRBD1 (6 bases). Germline V gene data show CDR1 as MGHRA and CDR2 as YSYEKL. The CDR3 spans 14 residues. Trimming took off 6 bases at V and 1 base at J, with 12 bases between the two ends. CDR3 coding DNA: TGCGCCAGCAGGAACAGGGCTGAGAACACTGAAGCTTTCTTT. As protein: CASRNRAENTEAFF.

V gene TRBV5-4 combines with J gene TRBJ1-4; D gene uncertain. The CDR3 sequence is 16 residues long. The germline CDR1 and CDR2 sequences are SGHNT and YYREEE (reference sequence). V lost 0 bases to trimming and J lost 2 bases, with 11 bases between them. CDR3 residues: CASSLGRGPTNEKLFF. The CDR3 DNA reads as TGTGCCAGCAGCTTGGGTAGAGGACCCACTAATGAAAAACTGTTTTTT.

The chain couples TRBV28 to TRBJ2-5; 8 bases fit TRBD1. V lost 4 bases and J lost 5; bases outside the gene matches: 3. CDR3 length: 13 amino acids. Germline CDR1 and CDR2: MDHEN and SYDVKM. CDR3 coding DNA: TGTGCCAGCAGTTCCAGGGGGCCGGAGACCCAGTACTTC. Amino acid sequence: CASSSRGPETQYF.

CDR3: CASSLGTSGTGELFF. The CDR3 region has the DNA TGCGCCAGCAGCTTGGGGACTAGCGGCACCGGGGAGCTGTTTTTT. The V call is TRBV5-1, the J call TRBJ2-2, with TRBD2 identical over 10 bases. V lost 0 bases and J lost 4; bases outside the gene matches: 0. Germline lookup yields CDR1 SGHRS and CDR2 YFSETQ. The CDR3 has 15 amino acids.

The V call is TRBV4-3, the J call TRBJ2-3, with 10 bases aligning to TRBD2. The CDR3 consists of 15 residues. Looked up from germline, CDR1 is LGHNA and CDR2 is YSLEER. With V trimmed by 4 bases and J by 0 bases, 1 base remained unmatched. This chain's CDR3 is CASSRTSGSTDTQYF. The CDR3 coding sequence is TGCGCCAGCAGCCGGACTAGCGGAAGCACAGATACGCAGTATTTT.